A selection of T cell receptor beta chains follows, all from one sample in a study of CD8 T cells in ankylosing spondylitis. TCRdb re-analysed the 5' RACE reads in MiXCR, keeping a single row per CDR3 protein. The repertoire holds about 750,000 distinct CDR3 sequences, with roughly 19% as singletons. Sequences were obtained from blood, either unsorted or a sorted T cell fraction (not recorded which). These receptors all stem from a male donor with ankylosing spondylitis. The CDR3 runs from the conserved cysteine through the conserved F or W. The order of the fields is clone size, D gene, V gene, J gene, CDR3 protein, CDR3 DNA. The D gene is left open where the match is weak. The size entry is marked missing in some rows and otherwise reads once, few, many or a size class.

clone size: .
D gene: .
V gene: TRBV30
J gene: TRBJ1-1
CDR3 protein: CAWSGQMNTEAFF
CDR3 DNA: TGTGCCTGGAGTGGACAGATGAACACTGAAGCTTTCTTT

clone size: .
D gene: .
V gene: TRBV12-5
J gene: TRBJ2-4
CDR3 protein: CASGPETGRTIQYF
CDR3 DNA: TGTGCTAGTGGTCCCGAGACAGGGAGGACTATTCAGTACTTC

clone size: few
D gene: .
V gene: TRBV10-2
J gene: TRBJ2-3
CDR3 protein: CASSRNREGVDTQYF
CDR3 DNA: TGCGCCAGCAGCCGCAACAGGGAGGGGGTGGATACGCAGTATTTT

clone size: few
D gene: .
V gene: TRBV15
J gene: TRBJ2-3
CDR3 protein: CATSRDRAASQYF
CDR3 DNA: TGTGCCACCAGCAGAGACCGGGCGGCGTCGCAGTATTTT

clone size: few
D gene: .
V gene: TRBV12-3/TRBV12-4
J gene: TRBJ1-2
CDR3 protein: CASSRDLLGYTF
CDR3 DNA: TGTGCCAGCAGCCGGGATCTCCTGGGCTACACCTTC

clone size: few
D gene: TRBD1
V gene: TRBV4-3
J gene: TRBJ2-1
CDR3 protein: CASSQPGQNNEQFF
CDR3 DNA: TGCGCCAGCAGCCAACCGGGACAGAACAATGAGCAGTTCTTC

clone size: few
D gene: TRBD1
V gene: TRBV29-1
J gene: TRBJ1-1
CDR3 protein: CSVNRGITEAFF
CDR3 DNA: TGCAGCGTCAACAGGGGGATCACTGAAGCTTTCTTT

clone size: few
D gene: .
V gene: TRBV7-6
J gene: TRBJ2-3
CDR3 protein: CASSLKGLGDTQYF
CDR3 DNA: TGTGCCAGCAGCTTAAAGGGTTTGGGCGATACGCAGTATTTT

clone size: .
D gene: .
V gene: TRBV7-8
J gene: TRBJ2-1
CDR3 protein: CASSRLGRWTYNEQFF
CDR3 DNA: TGTGCCAGCAGCCGCTTGGGGAGGTGGACCTACAATGAGCAGTTCTTC

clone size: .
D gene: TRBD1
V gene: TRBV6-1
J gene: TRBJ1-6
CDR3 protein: CASSVWDRGNSPLHF
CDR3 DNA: TGTGCCAGCAGTGTCTGGGACAGGGGGAATTCACCCCTCCACTTT

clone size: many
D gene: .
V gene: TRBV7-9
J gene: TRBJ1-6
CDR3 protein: CASTFTTGPYSPLHF
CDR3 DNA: TGTGCCAGCACCTTCACTACAGGGCCGTATTCACCCCTCCACTTT

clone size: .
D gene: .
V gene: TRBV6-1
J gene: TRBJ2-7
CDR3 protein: CASSSNNRQSPTYEQYF
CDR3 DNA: TGTGCCAGCAGCTCCAACAATCGTCAATCCCCAACCTACGAGCAGTACTTC

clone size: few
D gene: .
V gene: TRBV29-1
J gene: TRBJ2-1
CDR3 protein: CSVEDLAEDNEQFF
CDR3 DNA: TGCAGCGTTGAAGATCTTGCGGAGGACAATGAGCAGTTCTTC

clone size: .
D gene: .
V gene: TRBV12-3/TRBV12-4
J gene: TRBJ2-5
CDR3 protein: CASSLQVSGTQYF
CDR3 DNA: TGTGCCAGCAGTTTGCAGGTTAGCGGGACCCAGTACTTC

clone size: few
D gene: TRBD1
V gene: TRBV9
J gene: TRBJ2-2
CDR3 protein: CASRATTGTGGAGAELFF
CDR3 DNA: TGTGCCAGCAGAGCCACAACCGGGACAGGGGGCGCCGGCGCGGAGCTGTTTTTT

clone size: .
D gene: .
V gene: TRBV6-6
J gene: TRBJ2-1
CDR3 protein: CASSQSYDEQFF
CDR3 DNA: TGTGCCAGCAGTCAAAGTTATGATGAGCAGTTCTTC

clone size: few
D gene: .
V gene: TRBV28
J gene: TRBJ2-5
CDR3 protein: CASPAGSIGVETQYF
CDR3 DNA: TGTGCCAGCCCAGCCGGCTCCATTGGGGTAGAGACCCAGTACTTC

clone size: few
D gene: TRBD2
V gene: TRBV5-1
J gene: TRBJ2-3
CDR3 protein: CASSHTTSGSTDTQYF
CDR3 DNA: TGCGCCAGCAGCCACACCACTAGCGGGAGCACAGATACGCAGTATTTT

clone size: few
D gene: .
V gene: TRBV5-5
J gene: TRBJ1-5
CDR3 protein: CASSPAGNANQPQHF
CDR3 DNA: TGTGCCAGCAGCCCCGCGGGGAATGCCAATCAGCCCCAGCATTTT

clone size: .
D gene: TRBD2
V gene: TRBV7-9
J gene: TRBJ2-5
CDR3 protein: CASSLPVAGEETQYF
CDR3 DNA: TGTGCCAGCAGCTTACCTGTTGCGGGAGAGGAGACCCAGTACTTC

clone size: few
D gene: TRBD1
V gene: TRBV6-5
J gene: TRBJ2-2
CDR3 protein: CASSYSGQGAFTGELFF
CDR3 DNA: TGTGCCAGCAGTTACTCGGGGCAGGGGGCGTTCACCGGGGAGCTGTTTTTT

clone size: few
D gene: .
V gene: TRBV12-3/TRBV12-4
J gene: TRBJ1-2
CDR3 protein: CASSPLSGAGYTF
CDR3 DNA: TGTGCCAGCAGTCCCCTCTCGGGAGCTGGCTACACCTTC

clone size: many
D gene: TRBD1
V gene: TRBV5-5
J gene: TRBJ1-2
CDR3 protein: CASSTGTANYGYTF
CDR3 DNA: TGTGCCAGCAGCACCGGGACAGCCAACTATGGCTACACCTTC

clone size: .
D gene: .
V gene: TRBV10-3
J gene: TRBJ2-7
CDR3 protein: CAIARDTNEQYF
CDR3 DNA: TGTGCCATCGCCCGGGACACGAACGAGCAGTACTTC

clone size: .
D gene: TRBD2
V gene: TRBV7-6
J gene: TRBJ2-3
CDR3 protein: CASTPSPSGPADTQYF
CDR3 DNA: TGTGCCAGCACCCCATCCCCTAGCGGGCCAGCAGATACGCAGTATTTT

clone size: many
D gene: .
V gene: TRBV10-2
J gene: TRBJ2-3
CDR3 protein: CASRNLGLETDTQYF
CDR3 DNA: TGCGCCAGCAGGAATTTGGGCCTGGAGACAGATACGCAGTATTTT

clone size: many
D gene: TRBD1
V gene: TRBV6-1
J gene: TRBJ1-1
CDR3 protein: CASGPGQGLIGMNTEAFF
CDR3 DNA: TGTGCCAGCGGACCGGGACAGGGACTCATTGGGATGAACACTGAAGCTTTCTTT

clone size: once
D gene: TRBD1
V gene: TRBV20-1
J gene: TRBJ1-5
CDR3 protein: CSGKTGDQPQHF
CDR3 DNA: TGCAGTGGAAAGACAGGGGATCAGCCCCAGCATTTT

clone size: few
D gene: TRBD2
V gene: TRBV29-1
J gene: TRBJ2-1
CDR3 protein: CSTREDLPGLALPLGNEQFF
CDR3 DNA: TGCAGCACCCGGGAAGATCTGCCGGGACTAGCACTACCCCTGGGGAATGAGCAGTTCTTC

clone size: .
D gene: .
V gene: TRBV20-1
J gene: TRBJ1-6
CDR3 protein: CSARATANSPLHF
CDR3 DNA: TGCAGTGCTAGAGCGACAGCCAATTCACCCCTCCACTTT

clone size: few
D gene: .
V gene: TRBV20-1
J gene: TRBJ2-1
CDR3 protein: CSARPGRLYNEQFF
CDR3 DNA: TGCAGTGCTAGACCCGGACGCCTCTACAATGAGCAGTTCTTC

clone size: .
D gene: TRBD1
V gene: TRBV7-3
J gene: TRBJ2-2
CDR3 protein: CASSPGDRDTGELFF
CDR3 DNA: TGTGCCAGCAGCCCAGGGGACAGAGACACCGGGGAGCTGTTTTTT

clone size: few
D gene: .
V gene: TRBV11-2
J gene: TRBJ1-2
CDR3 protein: CASSPRQAYYGYTF
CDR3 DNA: TGTGCCAGCAGCCCGAGACAGGCCTACTATGGCTACACCTTC

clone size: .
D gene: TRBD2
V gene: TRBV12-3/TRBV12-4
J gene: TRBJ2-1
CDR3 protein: CATGLAGTNEQFF
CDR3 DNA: TGTGCCACCGGACTAGCGGGGACCAATGAGCAGTTCTTC

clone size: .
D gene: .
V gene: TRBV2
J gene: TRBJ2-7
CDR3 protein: CASRETSYEQYF
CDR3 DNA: TGTGCCAGCAGAGAGACCTCCTACGAGCAGTACTTC

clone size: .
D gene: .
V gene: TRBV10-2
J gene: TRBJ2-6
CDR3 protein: CASSDGFGPLSGANVLTF
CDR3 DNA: TGCGCCAGCAGTGATGGGTTTGGCCCTCTCTCTGGGGCCAACGTCCTGACTTTC

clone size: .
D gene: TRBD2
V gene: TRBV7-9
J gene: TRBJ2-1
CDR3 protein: CASSLLADNEQFF
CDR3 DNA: TGTGCCAGCAGCCTCCTAGCGGACAATGAGCAGTTCTTC

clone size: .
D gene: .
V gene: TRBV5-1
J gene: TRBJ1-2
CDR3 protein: CASSLEGGLDGYTF
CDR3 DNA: TGCGCCAGCAGCTTGGAGGGGGGCTTAGATGGCTACACCTTC

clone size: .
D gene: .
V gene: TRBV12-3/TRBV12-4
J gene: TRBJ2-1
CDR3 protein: CASSLAFASFYLEQFF
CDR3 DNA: TGTGCCAGCAGTTTAGCGTTCGCTAGTTTTTACCTTGAGCAGTTCTTC

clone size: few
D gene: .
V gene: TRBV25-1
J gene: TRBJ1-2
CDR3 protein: CASSTSDSSYGYTF
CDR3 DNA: TGTGCCAGCAGTACCTCGGACAGTTCCTATGGCTACACCTTC

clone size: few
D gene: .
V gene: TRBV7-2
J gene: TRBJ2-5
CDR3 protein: CASSLRASHYQETQYF
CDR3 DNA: TGTGCCAGCAGCCTAAGGGCGAGCCATTACCAAGAGACCCAGTACTTC

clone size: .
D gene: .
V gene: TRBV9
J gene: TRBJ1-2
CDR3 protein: CASSPPISTYGYTF
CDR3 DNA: TGTGCCAGCAGCCCGCCAATTAGTACCTATGGCTACACCTTC

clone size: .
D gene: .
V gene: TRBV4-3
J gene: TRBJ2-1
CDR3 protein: CASSQDLGVLEQFF
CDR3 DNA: TGCGCCAGCAGCCAAGATCTGGGGGTTCTTGAGCAGTTCTTC

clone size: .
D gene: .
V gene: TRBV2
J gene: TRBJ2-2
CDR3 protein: CASRRGQPTGTGELFF
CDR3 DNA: TGTGCCAGCAGGCGGGGACAGCCGACGGGCACCGGGGAGCTGTTTTTT

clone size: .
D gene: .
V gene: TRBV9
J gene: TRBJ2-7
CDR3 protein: CASSVEWTESYEQYF
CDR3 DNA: TGTGCCAGCAGCGTAGAGTGGACAGAATCCTACGAGCAGTACTTC

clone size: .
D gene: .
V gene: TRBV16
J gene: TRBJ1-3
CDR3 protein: CASSPSPGTAGNTIYF
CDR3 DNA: TGTGCCAGCAGCCCCTCGCCCGGGACGGCTGGAAACACCATATATTTT

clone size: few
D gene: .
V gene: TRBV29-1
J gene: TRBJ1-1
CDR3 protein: CSVVNTEAFF
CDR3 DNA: TGCAGCGTGGTTAACACTGAAGCTTTCTTT

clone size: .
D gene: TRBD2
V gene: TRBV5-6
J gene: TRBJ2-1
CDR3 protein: CASSPPSGTSKFF
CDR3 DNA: TGTGCCAGCAGCCCTCCCTCGGGGACTAGTAAGTTCTTC

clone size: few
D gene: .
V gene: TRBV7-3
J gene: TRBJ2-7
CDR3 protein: CASSLAGTSSYEQYF
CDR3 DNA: TGTGCCAGCAGCTTAGCCGGGACATCCTCCTACGAGCAGTACTTC

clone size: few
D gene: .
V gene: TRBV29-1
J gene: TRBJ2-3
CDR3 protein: CSVSGGLDTQYF
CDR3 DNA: TGCAGCGTATCTGGCGGGTTAGATACGCAGTATTTT

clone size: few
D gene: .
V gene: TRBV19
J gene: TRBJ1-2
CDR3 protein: CASSNLYGYTF
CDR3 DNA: TGTGCCAGTAGTAACCTATACGGCTACACCTTC

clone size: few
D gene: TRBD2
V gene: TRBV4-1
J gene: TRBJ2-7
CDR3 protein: CASSHSPGGLEQYF
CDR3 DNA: TGCGCCAGCAGCCATTCCCCGGGGGGGCTCGAGCAGTACTTC

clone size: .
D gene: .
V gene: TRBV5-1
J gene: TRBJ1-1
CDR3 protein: CASRLHGVDTEAFF
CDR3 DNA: TGCGCCAGCAGGCTTCATGGGGTAGACACTGAAGCTTTCTTT

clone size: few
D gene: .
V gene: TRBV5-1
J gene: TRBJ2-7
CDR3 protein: CASSFSRGLEGEQYF
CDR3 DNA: TGCGCCAGCAGCTTTTCTAGGGGATTAGAGGGCGAGCAGTACTTC